This T cell receptor (beta chain) emerged from a study of blood T cell repertoires in COVID-19. Study overall: Sites in the United States, Italy and Spain provided acute and convalescent COVID-19 samples. PBMCs, B-cell-depleted T cells, or T cells were the source of the cDNA or gDNA that made up the material.

In the study's own analysis: Scientists estimated how many nucleated cells there were by amplifying reference gene primers. The repertoire was sequenced with immunoSEQ multiplex PCR; TCRdb's copy has only in-frame clones and lacks some. The D gene and trimming were derived from the DNA, and the V and J assignments and clone size from that table. The table records 180,000 or so clones, roughly 88% of them present only once. This receptor was identified in a man aged 60 to 69 with acute or convalescent COVID-19. Sequencing used peripheral blood.

The CDR3 DNA reads as TGCGCCAGCAGCGGGGGGGCTGAACTTAATGAAAAACTGTTTTTT. It specifies CASSGGAELNEKLFF. The chain couples TRBV5-1 to TRBJ1-4; tentatively, D is TRBD1 (6 bases). Deletions cut 4 bases from V and 4 bases from J, with 14 bases between. The germline V gene has CDR1 SGHRS and CDR2 YFSETQ. The CDR3 totals 15 residues.